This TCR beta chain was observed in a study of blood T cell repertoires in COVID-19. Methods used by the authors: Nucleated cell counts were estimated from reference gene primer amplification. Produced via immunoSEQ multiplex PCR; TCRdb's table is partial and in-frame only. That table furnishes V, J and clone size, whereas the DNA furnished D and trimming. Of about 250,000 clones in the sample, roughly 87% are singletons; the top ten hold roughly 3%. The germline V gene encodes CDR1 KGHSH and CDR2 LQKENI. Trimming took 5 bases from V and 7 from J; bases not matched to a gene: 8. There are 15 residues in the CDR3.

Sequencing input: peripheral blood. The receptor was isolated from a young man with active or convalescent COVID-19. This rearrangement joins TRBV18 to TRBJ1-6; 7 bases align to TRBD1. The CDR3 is CASSSLGQTNSPLHF. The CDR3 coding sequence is TGTGCCAGCTCAAGCTTGGGACAGACGAATTCACCCCTCCACTTT. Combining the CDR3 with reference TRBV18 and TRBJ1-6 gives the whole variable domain NAGVMQNPRHLVRRRGQEARLRCSPMKGHSHVYWYRQLPEEGLKFMVYLQKENIIDESGMPKERFSAEFPKEGPSILRIQQVVRGDSAAYFCASSSLGQTNSPLHFGNGTRLTVT.